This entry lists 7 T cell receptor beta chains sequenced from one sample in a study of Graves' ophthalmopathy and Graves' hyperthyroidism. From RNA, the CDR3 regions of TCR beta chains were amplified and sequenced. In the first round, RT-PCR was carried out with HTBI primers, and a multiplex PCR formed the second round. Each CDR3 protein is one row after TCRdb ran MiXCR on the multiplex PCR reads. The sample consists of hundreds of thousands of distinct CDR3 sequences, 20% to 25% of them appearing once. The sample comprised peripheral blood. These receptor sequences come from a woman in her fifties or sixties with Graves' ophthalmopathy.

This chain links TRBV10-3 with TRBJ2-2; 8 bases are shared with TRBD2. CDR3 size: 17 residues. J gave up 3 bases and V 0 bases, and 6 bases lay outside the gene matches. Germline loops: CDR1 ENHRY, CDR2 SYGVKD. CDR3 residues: CAISESGGLGYTGELFF. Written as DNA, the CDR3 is TGTGCCATCAGTGAGTCAGGGGGACTAGGGTACACCGGGGAGCTGTTTTTT.

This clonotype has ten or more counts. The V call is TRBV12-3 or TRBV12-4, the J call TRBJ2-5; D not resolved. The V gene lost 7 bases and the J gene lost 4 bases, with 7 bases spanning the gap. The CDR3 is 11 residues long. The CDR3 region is CASTPGETQYF. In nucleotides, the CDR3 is TGTGCCAGCACCCCGGGAGAGACCCAGTACTTC.

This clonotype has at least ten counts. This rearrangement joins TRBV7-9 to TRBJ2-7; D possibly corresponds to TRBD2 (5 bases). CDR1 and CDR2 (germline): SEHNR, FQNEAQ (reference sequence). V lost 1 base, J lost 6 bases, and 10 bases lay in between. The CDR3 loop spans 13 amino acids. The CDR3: CASSLEAVREQYF. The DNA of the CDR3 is TGTGCCAGCAGCTTAGAAGCGGTTCGCGAGCAGTACTTC.

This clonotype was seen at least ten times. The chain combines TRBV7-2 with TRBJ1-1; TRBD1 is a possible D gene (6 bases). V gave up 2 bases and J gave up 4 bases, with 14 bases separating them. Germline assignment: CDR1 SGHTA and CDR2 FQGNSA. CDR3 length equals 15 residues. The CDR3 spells CASSLQQGSGTEAFF. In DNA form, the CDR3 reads TGTGCCAGCAGCTTACAACAGGGAAGCGGCACTGAAGCTTTCTTT.

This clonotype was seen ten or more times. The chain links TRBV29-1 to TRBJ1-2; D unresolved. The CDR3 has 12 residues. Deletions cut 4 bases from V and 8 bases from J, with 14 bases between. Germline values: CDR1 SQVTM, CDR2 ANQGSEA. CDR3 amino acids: CSVVRTLKGYTF. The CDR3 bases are TGCAGCGTTGTGCGCACCCTTAAGGGCTACACCTTC.

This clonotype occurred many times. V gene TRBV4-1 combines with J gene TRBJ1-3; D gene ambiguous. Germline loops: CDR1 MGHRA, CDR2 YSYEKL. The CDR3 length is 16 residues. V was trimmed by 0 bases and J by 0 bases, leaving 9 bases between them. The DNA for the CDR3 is TGCGCCAGCAGCCAAGAAGGATGGTCCTCTGGAAACACCATATATTTT. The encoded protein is CASSQEGWSSGNTIYF.

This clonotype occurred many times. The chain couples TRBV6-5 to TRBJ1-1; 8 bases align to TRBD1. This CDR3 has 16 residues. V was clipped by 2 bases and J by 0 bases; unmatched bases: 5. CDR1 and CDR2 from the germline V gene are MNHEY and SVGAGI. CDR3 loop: CASSYRDRLLNTEAFF. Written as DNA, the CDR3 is TGTGCCAGCAGTTACCGGGACAGGCTTTTGAACACTGAAGCTTTCTTT.